The 26 T cell receptor beta chains reported below all come from one sample, sequenced in a study of blood T cell repertoires in COVID-19. This table comes from immunoSEQ multiplex PCR, and its TCRdb copy is limited to in-frame clones, with some not included. The sample contains roughly 96,000 clones, about 80% of which appear only once. The sequenced sample was peripheral blood. The receptors here all came from a man aged 55-75 years with acute or convalescent COVID-19.

This clone was seen only a few times. The chain combines TRBV27 with TRBJ2-4; 11 positions agree with TRBD1. The CDR3 is made up of 15 amino acids. Trimming cost V 3 bases and J 11 bases; bases outside gene matches: 9. CDR1 is MNHEY and CDR2 is SMNVEV in the germline V gene (reference sequence). CDR3 coding DNA: TGTGCCAGCAGTTTCCTCAGGACAGGGGGCTGGGTTCAGTACTTC. It codes for CASSFLRTGGWVQYF.

In this sample, this clone turned up once. The chain couples TRBV11-2 to TRBJ1-4; 9 bases fit TRBD1. J gave up 7 bases and V 1 base, and 16 bases lay outside the gene matches. The length of the CDR3 is 19 residues. CDR1 SGHAT and CDR2 FQNNGV come from the germline V gene. The CDR3 nucleotides are TGTGCCAGCAGCTTAGTTTTTGGGACAGGGACGGACGAGGGTGAAAAACTGTTTTTT. Translation: CASSLVFGTGTDEGEKLFF.

Remarks on this clone: Distinct nucleotide sequences in the sample also encode this CDR3. This chain uses TRBV9 with TRBJ2-1, with 11 bases fitting TRBD2. Germline V gene lookup returns CDR1 SGDLS and CDR2 YYNGEE. The CDR3 consists of 15 residues. V gave up 0 bases and J gave up 4 bases; unmatched junction bases: 0. The CDR3 bases are TGTGCCAGCAGCGTAGGGACTAGCGGGTACAATGAGCAGTTCTTC. Amino acid sequence: CASSVGTSGYNEQFF. Drawing the rest from reference TRBV9 and TRBJ2-1, the complete variable domain is DSGVTQTPKHLITATGQRVTLRCSPRSGDLSVYWYQQSLDQGLQFLIQYYNGEERAKGNILERFSAQQFPDLHSELNLSSLELGDSALYFCASSVGTSGYNEQFFGPGTRLTVL.

This clone was counted only a few times. This chain uses TRBV11-2 with TRBJ1-5, with D perhaps TRBD1 (5 bases). Germline loops: CDR1 SGHAT, CDR2 FQNNGV. V dropped 2 bases and J dropped 0 bases, with 8 bases sitting between them. This CDR3 region has 15 residues. CDR3 DNA sequence: TGTGCCAGCAGCTTAAGGGGTTTTAGCAATCAGCCCCAGCATTTT. Translation: CASSLRGFSNQPQHF.

The V and J genes are TRBV19 and TRBJ2-3; D may be TRBD2 (6 bases). CDR1 LNHDA and CDR2 SQIVND come from the germline V gene (reference sequence). The CDR3 spans 14 residues. The V gene lost 4 bases and the J gene lost 2 bases, with 10 bases spanning the gap. As DNA, the CDR3 is TGTGCCAGTAGTACTCGGGACTTCACAGATACGCAGTATTTT. Protein product: CASSTRDFTDTQYF.

The chain links TRBV3-1 (or the pseudogene TRBV3-2) to TRBJ2-3, with 9 nucleotides matching TRBD2. Germline-derived CDR1 and CDR2 are LGHDT and YNNKEL (reference sequence). The V gene end was trimmed by 4 bases and the J gene end by 10 bases; junction bases not matched to a gene: 18. The CDR3 length is 17 residues. Here the CDR3 DNA reads TGTGCCAGCAGCCTCCGACTAGCGGCGGTAACTATCATCGCGCAGTATTTT. Translated: CASSLRLAAVTIIAQYF.

The chain uses TRBV18 and TRBJ2-5; the match to TRBD2 covers 7 bases. The CDR3 length is 15 residues. V lost 1 base, J lost 2 bases, and 4 bases stayed unmatched. Germline V gene sequence: CDR1 KGHSH, CDR2 LQKENI. For the CDR3, the DNA is TGTGCCAGCTCACCACGGGGGGGGAATCAAGAGACCCAGTACTTC. Protein product: CASSPRGGNQETQYF.

V is TRBV29-1 and J is TRBJ2-1; 9 bases match TRBD1. Trimming at V came to 5 bases and at J to 8 bases, leaving 10 bases not matched to a gene. The CDR3 spans 14 residues. The germline V gene has CDR1 SQVTM and CDR2 ANQGSEA. The CDR3 DNA sequence: TGCAGCGTTTGGCCGGGACAGGGCTTCTATGAGCAGTTCTTC. Protein: CSVWPGQGFYEQFF.

This clone was seen only once. J is TRBJ2-3 and V is TRBV24-1, with a weak D call TRBD1 (6 bases). Per germline, CDR1 KGHDR and CDR2 SFDVKD. This CDR3 comprises 16 residues. V lost 3 bases and J lost 1, with 13 bases in between. The CDR3: CATSDPGQLGTDTQYF. The CDR3 nucleotides are TGTGCCACCAGTGATCCTGGACAGCTAGGCACAGATACGCAGTATTTT.

The rearrangement uses TRBV6-5 and TRBJ1-6; no reliable D call. The V end lost 9 bases, the J end lost 0 bases, and 6 bases lay between the germline ends. The CDR3 extends over 13 amino acids. CDR1 MNHEY and CDR2 SVGAGI come from the germline V gene. Here the CDR3 reads CASRDSYNSPLHF. The CDR3 DNA reads as TGTGCCAGTCGGGACTCCTATAATTCACCCCTCCACTTT.

This chain uses TRBV7-8 with TRBJ2-7; TRBD2 aligns across 11 bases. The CDR3 contains 14 residues. Trimming cost V 2 bases and J 6 bases; bases outside gene matches: 3. Germline V gives CDR1 SGHVS, CDR2 FQNEAQ. The CDR3 nucleotides read TGTGCCAGCAGCTTATTAGCGGGGGGGCGCGAGCAGTACTTC. As protein: CASSLLAGGREQYF.

Details on this clone: The junction departs from germline at one end; a sequencing error may be responsible. The V gene is TRBV6-2 or TRBV6-3, the J gene TRBJ2-1; 10 nucleotides match TRBD1. The CDR3 sequence is 15 residues long. Germline values: CDR1 MNHEY, CDR2 SVGEGT. CDR3 in DNA: TGTGCCAGCAGTGACTCGGACAGGGGGTTTGATGAGCAGTTCTTC. Translation: CASSDSDRGFDEQFF.

The chain links TRBV3-1 (or the pseudogene TRBV3-2) to TRBJ1-4; TRBD1 matches 7 bases. This CDR3 is 17 amino acids long. The germline V gene encodes CDR1 LGHDT and CDR2 YNNKEL (reference sequence). Trimming removed 1 base from V and 7 bases from J; junction bases left unmatched: 12. The CDR3 coding sequence is TGTGCCAGCAGCCAAGCACAGGGGTCCCGGTCTTCTGAAAAACTGTTTTTT. This codes for CASSQAQGSRSSEKLFF.

A single count supports this clone. The V call is TRBV3-1 (or the pseudogene TRBV3-2), the J call TRBJ2-7; D ambiguous. Germline CDR1 and CDR2: LGHDT and YNNKEL (reference sequence). CDR3 size: 13 residues. Trimming stripped 1 base from V and 1 base from J, with 5 bases between. DNA of the CDR3: TGTGCCAGCAGCCAAGCAGGATCCTACGAGCAGTACTTC. Amino acids: CASSQAGSYEQYF.

This chain joins TRBV6-2 or TRBV6-3 and TRBJ2-7, with a tentative D call TRBD2 (5 bases). The CDR3 is made up of 14 amino acids. Trimming removed 4 bases from V and 0 bases from J, with 10 bases in between. Germline CDR1 reads MNHEY; CDR2 reads SVGEGT. This CDR3 is CASSSGRGSYEQYV. CDR3 DNA sequence: TGTGCCAGCAGTTCCGGACGGGGCTCCTACGAGCAGTACGTC.

The chain employs TRBV27 and TRBJ2-7, with 13 positions matching TRBD2. The germline gives CDR1 MNHEY, CDR2 SMNVEV (reference sequence). The CDR3 totals 14 residues. The J segment lost 7 bases and the V segment lost 10 bases, leaving 10 bases of the junction unmatched. CDR3 protein: CATAPLAGGREQYF. CDR3 coding DNA: TGTGCCACCGCCCCACTAGCGGGGGGGAGGGAGCAGTACTTC.

The rearrangement links TRBV6-6 to TRBJ1-4; D gene uncertain. Trimming pared 6 bases from V and 6 bases from J, leaving 14 bases between. Per the germline V gene, CDR1 is MNHNY and CDR2 is SVGAGI (reference sequence). The CDR3 is 14 amino acids. The CDR3 sequence: CASSPGTRDEKLFF. The CDR3 DNA sequence: TGTGCCAGCAGCCCCGGTACGAGGGATGAAAAACTGTTTTTT.

This chain uses TRBV11-3 with TRBJ2-1, with 7 bases matching TRBD2. The CDR3 totals 15 residues. Unmatched junction bases numbered 10, after V lost 8 bases and J lost 3 bases. Germline loops: CDR1 SGHNT, CDR2 YENEEA. The CDR3 DNA sequence: TGTGCCAGCGCCTCCCGGGAGGTCTTCTACAATGAGCAGTTCTTC. Protein sequence: CASASREVFYNEQFF.

The J gene is TRBJ2-5, the V gene TRBV1; TRBD2 is the table's D call and was not checked against the DNA. TRBV1 is a pseudogene segment. This CDR3 has 16 amino acids. The CDR3: CTSSQDPGLNQETQYF. For the CDR3, the DNA is TGCACCAGCAGCCAAGATCCGGGACTCAACCAAGAGACCCAGTACTTC.

The J gene is TRBJ2-2, the V gene TRBV2; maybe TRBD1 (5 bases). The germline V gene encodes CDR1 SNHLY and CDR2 FYNNEI. The CDR3 is 12 residues long. V lost 4 bases, J lost 7 bases, and 7 bases lay in between. CDR3 protein: CASSVGVGELFF. In nucleotides, the CDR3 is TGTGCCAGCAGTGTAGGGGTCGGGGAGCTGTTTTTT.

A remark on this clone: The germline gene is not matched at one end of the junction; a read error may be the cause. The chain joins TRBV7-7 to TRBJ2-5, with 7 bases identical to TRBD2. The CDR3 extends over 15 amino acids. Germline-derived CDR1 and CDR2 are SSHAT and FNYEAQ (reference sequence). The CDR3 is CASSLGSGGQETQYF. CDR3 bases: TGTGCTAGCAGCTTAGGCTCGGGGGGCCAAGAGACCCAGTACTTC.

The chain recombines TRBV19 with TRBJ2-1; 7 nucleotides line up with TRBD1. CDR1 is LNHDA and CDR2 is SQIVND in the germline V gene (reference sequence). This CDR3 contains 15 residues. The V and J ends lost 3 bases and 4 bases, in that order; junction bases with no gene match: 6. This CDR3 reads CASSIGQAQYNEQFF. The CDR3 DNA reads as TGTGCCAGTAGTATTGGACAGGCCCAGTACAATGAGCAGTTCTTC. Looking up the rest from reference TRBV19 and TRBJ2-1 gives the full variable domain: DGGITQSPKYLFRKEGQNVTLSCEQNLNHDAMYWYRQDPGQGLRLIYYSQIVNDFQKGDIAEGYSVSREKKESFPLTVTSAQKNPTAFYLCASSIGQAQYNEQFFGPGTRLTVL.

A single count supports this clone. A junction end diverges from the germline sequence, so it may reflect a read error. V and J are TRBV9 and TRBJ1-1; possibly TRBD1 for D (6 bases). Germline V gives CDR1 SGDLS, CDR2 YYNGEE. The CDR3 runs 15 residues. CDR3 DNA sequence: TGTGCCAGCAGCGTACACGTGAACCGGGACACAGAAGCTTTCTTT. This encodes CASSVHVNRDTEAFF.

The chain couples TRBV5-1 to TRBJ1-3, with D maybe TRBD1 (6 bases). The CDR3 extends over 14 amino acids. Germline lookup yields CDR1 SGHRS and CDR2 YFSETQ. The V and J ends lost 4 bases and 2 bases respectively, with 10 bases between them. The CDR3 loop is CASSPQGPGNTIYF. The CDR3 DNA reads TGCGCCAGCAGCCCACAGGGACCTGGAAACACCATATATTTT. Together with reference TRBV5-1 and TRBJ1-3, the CDR3 gives the full variable domain: KAGVTQTPRYLIKTRGQQVTLSCSPISGHRSVSWYQQTPGQGLQFLFEYFSETQRNKGNFPGRFSGRQFSNSRSEMNVSTLELGDSALYLCASSPQGPGNTIYFGEGSWLTVV.

For this clone: Different DNA sequences within this sample yield the same CDR3. The V and J genes are TRBV3-1 (or the pseudogene TRBV3-2) and TRBJ2-1, with D possibly being TRBD1 (5 bases). Looked up from germline, CDR1 is LGHDT and CDR2 is YNNKEL (reference sequence). Trimming stripped 0 bases from V and 7 bases from J, with 7 bases between. The CDR3 totals 13 residues. Here the CDR3 reads CASSQDRGNEQFF. In DNA, the CDR3 is TGTGCCAGCAGCCAAGATAGGGGAAATGAGCAGTTCTTC.

The rearrangement links TRBV18 to TRBJ2-2; possible D gene TRBD1, 6 bases. Looked up from germline, CDR1 is KGHSH and CDR2 is LQKENI. CDR3 length equals 17 residues. Between the trimmed V and J ends, which lost 3 bases and 4 bases, there was a span of 18 bases. Here the CDR3 DNA reads TGTGCCAGCTCACCTCCCTATTCCCGACAGGCCACCGGGGAGCTGTTTTTT. The encoded protein is CASSPPYSRQATGELFF.